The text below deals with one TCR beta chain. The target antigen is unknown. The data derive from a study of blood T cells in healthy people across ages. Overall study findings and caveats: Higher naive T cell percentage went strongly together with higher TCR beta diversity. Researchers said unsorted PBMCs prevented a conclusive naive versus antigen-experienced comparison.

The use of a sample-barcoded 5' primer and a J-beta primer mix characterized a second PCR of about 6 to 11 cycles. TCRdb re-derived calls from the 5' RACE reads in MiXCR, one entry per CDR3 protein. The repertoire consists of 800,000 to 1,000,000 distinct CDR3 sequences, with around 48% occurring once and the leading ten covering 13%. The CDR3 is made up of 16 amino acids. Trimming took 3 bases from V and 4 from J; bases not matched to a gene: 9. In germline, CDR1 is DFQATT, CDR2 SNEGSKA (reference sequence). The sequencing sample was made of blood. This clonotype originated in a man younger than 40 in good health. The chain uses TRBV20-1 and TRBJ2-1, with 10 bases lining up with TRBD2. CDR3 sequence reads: CSASPQLAGTYNEQFF. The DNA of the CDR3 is TGCAGTGCTAGCCCCCAACTAGCGGGGACGTACAATGAGCAGTTCTTC.